Below, 29 T cell receptor beta chains from the same sample are listed, as sequenced in a study of blood T cell repertoires in COVID-19. The method was immunoSEQ multiplex PCR; TCRdb's version includes in-frame clones alone and lacks a portion of them. The sample lists hundreds of thousands of clones; 85% to 90% were seen once. The sequencing input was PBMCs or T cells enriched from blood (not recorded which). These receptors were collected from a woman in her fifties or sixties in a cohort exposed to, infected with or recovered from COVID-19 (not recorded which).

J is TRBJ2-7 and V is TRBV5-1; TRBD2 aligns across 7 bases. CDR1 is SGHRS and CDR2 is YFSETQ in the germline V gene. The V gene end was trimmed by 4 bases and the J gene end by 4 bases; junction bases not matched to a gene: 5. The CDR3 is 13 amino acids. The CDR3, as DNA: TGCGCCAGCAGCCAACCGGGGGGTTACGAGCAGTACTTC. It is translated as CASSQPGGYEQYF. The whole variable domain, filled in from reference TRBV5-1 and TRBJ2-7, reads KAGVTQTPRYLIKTRGQQVTLSCSPISGHRSVSWYQQTPGQGLQFLFEYFSETQRNKGNFPGRFSGRQFSNSRSEMNVSTLELGDSALYLCASSQPGGYEQYFGPGTRLTVT.

V usage is TRBV13 and J usage is TRBJ2-7; TRBD1 aligns across 9 bases. This CDR3 is 15 amino acids long. V was pared by 4 bases and J by 2 bases, with 6 bases of the junction left unmatched. The V gene's germline CDR1 is PRHDT and CDR2 FYEKMQ (reference sequence). DNA for the CDR3: TGTGCCAGCAGCTCAACCGGGACAGGGACCTACGAGCAGTACTTC. This sequence encodes CASSSTGTGTYEQYF.

V and J are TRBV2 and TRBJ1-5; possible D gene TRBD1, 5 bases. The V end lost 3 bases, the J end lost 3 bases, and 9 bases lay between the germline ends. Germline values: CDR1 SNHLY, CDR2 FYNNEI. The CDR3 consists of 14 residues. Written as DNA, the CDR3 is TGTGCCAGCAGTGAGGGCAGGGTCAATCAGCCCCAGCATTTT. Translated: CASSEGRVNQPQHF.

This clone has just a few counts. The rearrangement uses TRBV7-2 and TRBJ2-7; 7 positions match TRBD2. Germline CDR1 is SGHTA and CDR2 is FQGNSA. The CDR3 length is 14 residues. V lost 2 bases, J lost 5 bases, and 6 bases stayed unmatched. CDR3 in DNA: TGTGCCAGCAGCTTAATTGCGGGAGTTAACGAGCAGTACTTC. The encoded protein is CASSLIAGVNEQYF.

This clone has only a few counts. This chain connects TRBV25-1 to TRBJ1-6, with D possibly being TRBD1 (6 bases). Between the trimmed V and J ends, which lost 6 bases and 5 bases, there was a span of 11 bases. The CDR3 contains 14 residues. The germline V gene has CDR1 MGHDK and CDR2 SYGVNS. The CDR3 loop reads CASSPTGNNSPLHF. The CDR3 bases are TGTGCCAGCAGCCCAACAGGGAATAATTCACCCCTCCACTTT.

V gene TRBV28 combines with J gene TRBJ1-2; possibly TRBD1 for D (5 bases). Germline V lookup: CDR1 MDHEN, CDR2 SYDVKM. The V and J ends lost 8 bases and 5 bases respectively, with 15 bases between them. This CDR3 region has 13 residues. CDR3: CASDTGTAYGYTF. CDR3 bases: TGTGCCAGCGATACCGGGACTGCTTATGGCTACACCTTC.

V gene TRBV19 combines with J gene TRBJ1-5; TRBD1 matches at 12 bases. Germline-derived CDR1 and CDR2 are LNHDA and SQIVND (reference sequence). The CDR3 has 16 amino acids. Unmatched junction bases numbered 5, after V lost 6 bases and J lost 2 bases. The CDR3 reads CASRGQGAGGNQPQHF. The CDR3 DNA follows: TGTGCCAGTAGGGGACAGGGGGCAGGGGGCAATCAGCCCCAGCATTTT.

V is TRBV20-1 and J is TRBJ2-7; D remains unclear. Looked up from germline, CDR1 is DFQATT and CDR2 is SNEGSKA (reference sequence). The CDR3 covers 10 residues. Trimming removed 5 bases from V and 8 bases from J, with 10 bases in between. CDR3 loop: CSASPSQQYF. CDR3 coding DNA: TGCAGTGCTTCTCCCTCCCAGCAGTACTTC.

This clone was picked up one time. The gene calls are TRBV5-6 and TRBJ2-1; 16 bases fit TRBD2. Germline trimming cut 4 bases from V and 9 bases from J; bases unmatched to any gene: 10. The CDR3 is made up of 17 amino acids. Germline CDR1 reads SGHDT; CDR2 reads YYEEEE. In DNA, the CDR3 is TGTGCCAGCAGCCTCCCGATGGGACTAGCGGGAGGGGGTGAGCAGTTCTTC. Translation gives CASSLPMGLAGGGEQFF.

The chain carries TRBV28 and TRBJ1-5; D possibly corresponds to TRBD1 (5 bases). The CDR3 runs 14 residues. Germline V gene lookup returns CDR1 MDHEN and CDR2 SYDVKM. Trimming took 8 bases from V and 9 from J, leaving 20 bases between them. As DNA, the CDR3 is TGTGCCAGCCGCCTTTCCGGGGGGTTACTGCCCCAGCATTTT. Residues: CASRLSGGLLPQHF.

The DNA of the CDR3 is TGTGCCAGCAGTGAGGGAACAGGGGGCAGGAACACCGGGGAGCTGTTTTTT. Translated, it gives CASSEGTGGRNTGELFF. The chain joins TRBV2 to TRBJ2-2, with 9 bases matching TRBD1. This CDR3 has 17 residues. Looked up from germline, CDR1 is SNHLY and CDR2 is FYNNEI. J was trimmed by 1 base and V by 3 bases; bases with no gene match: 6.

The J gene is TRBJ1-1, the V gene TRBV5-1, with 9 bases identical to TRBD1. Germline assignment: CDR1 SGHRS and CDR2 YFSETQ. This CDR3 region has 15 residues. J lost 5 bases, V lost 3 bases, and 8 bases had no gene match. The CDR3 here is CASSSGQGRGTEAFF. In nucleotides, the CDR3 is TGCGCCAGCAGCTCCGGACAGGGGCGGGGGACTGAAGCTTTCTTT.

The chain carries TRBV11-2 and TRBJ2-1, with 9 positions matching TRBD1. The CDR3 spans 17 residues. V was clipped by 4 bases and J by 5 bases; unmatched bases: 12. Germline values: CDR1 SGHAT, CDR2 FQNNGV. CDR3 loop: CASSSLRSDRGNNEQFF. CDR3 bases: TGTGCCAGCAGCTCACTCCGCTCGGACAGGGGCAACAATGAGCAGTTCTTC. Complete variable domain (other parts from reference TRBV11-2 and TRBJ2-1): EAGVAQSPRYKIIEKRQSVAFWCNPISGHATLYWYQQILGQGPKLLIQFQNNGVVDDSQLPKDRFSAERLKGVDSTLKIQPAKLEDSAVYLCASSSLRSDRGNNEQFFGPGTRLTVL.

The chain joins TRBV28 to TRBJ2-7; 9 bases match TRBD2. Trimming at V came to 6 bases and at J to 0 bases, leaving 9 bases not matched to a gene. The CDR3 sequence is 16 residues long. CDR1 and CDR2 from the germline V gene are MDHEN and SYDVKM. The CDR3 coding sequence is TGTGCCAGCAGCCCCTGGGGTAGCGGGGGCTCCTACGAGCAGTACTTC. Translating gives CASSPWGSGGSYEQYF. Full variable domain (remainder filled in from reference TRBV28 and TRBJ2-7): DVKVTQSSRYLVKRTGEKVFLECVQDMDHENMFWYRQDPGLGLRLIYFSYDVKMKEKGDIPEGYSVSREKKERFSLILESASTNQTSMYLCASSPWGSGGSYEQYFGPGTRLTVT.

The chain joins TRBV27 to TRBJ2-7, with D unresolved. The V end was cut by 4 bases, the J end by 0 bases, with 13 bases between. CDR1 and CDR2 from the germline V gene are MNHEY and SMNVEV (reference sequence). This CDR3 comprises 15 residues. This CDR3 reads CASSSAGGSSYEQYF. The DNA of the CDR3 is TGTGCCAGCAGTTCAGCTGGCGGAAGCTCCTACGAGCAGTACTTC.

The rearrangement links TRBV7-2 to TRBJ1-3; D remains unclear. Germline CDR1 and CDR2: SGHTA and FQGNSA. This CDR3 is built from 14 residues. Trimming took off 0 bases at V and 0 bases at J, with 3 bases between the two ends. The CDR3 protein is CASSLAYSGNTIYF. As DNA, the CDR3 is TGTGCCAGCAGCTTAGCATACTCTGGAAACACCATATATTTT.

DNA of the CDR3: TGTGCCAGCAGCCTACAGGGGGCGGAGGAAAAACTGTTTTTT. This gives the protein CASSLQGAEEKLFF. The chain has TRBV11-1 and TRBJ1-4, with 9 bases that match TRBD1. This CDR3 has 14 amino acids. V trimming: 5 bases; J trimming: 8 bases; junction bases outside the gene matches: 6. The germline gives CDR1 SGHAT, CDR2 FQDESV (reference sequence).

The rearrangement links TRBV7-9 to TRBJ2-7; tentatively, D is TRBD1 (6 bases). Trimming stripped 5 bases from V and 3 bases from J, with 11 bases between. Germline V gene data show CDR1 as SEHNR and CDR2 as FQNEAQ (reference sequence). The CDR3 has 13 residues. The CDR3 DNA reads TGTGCCAGCAGCCCAGGACAGTACTACGAGCAGTACTTC. It translates to CASSPGQYYEQYF.

This chain joins TRBV19 and TRBJ2-1; 9 positions match TRBD1. J was trimmed by 6 bases and V by 4 bases; bases with no gene match: 10. The CDR3 extends over 16 amino acids. The germline V gene encodes CDR1 LNHDA and CDR2 SQIVND (reference sequence). The CDR3 here is CASSRGRDRDVNEQFF. The CDR3 bases are TGTGCCAGTAGTAGGGGCCGGGACAGGGATGTCAATGAGCAGTTCTTC.

V and J are TRBV3-1 (or the pseudogene TRBV3-2) and TRBJ2-7; D may be TRBD1 (6 bases). The CDR3 is 16 residues long. CDR1 LGHDT and CDR2 YNNKEL come from the germline V gene (reference sequence). V lost 2 bases to trimming and J lost 4 bases, with 18 bases between them. The CDR3 loop reads CASSQMDGQMGYEQYF. The CDR3 nucleotides read TGTGCCAGCAGCCAAATGGACGGACAGATGGGGTACGAGCAGTACTTC.

The chain combines TRBV29-1 with TRBJ2-6; 11 positions agree with TRBD1. V was clipped by 6 bases and J by 1 base; unmatched bases: 5. The germline V gene encodes CDR1 SQVTM and CDR2 ANQGSEA. CDR3 size: 16 residues. Written as DNA, the CDR3 is TGCAGCGTGTCTGGACAGGGGGCGTCTGGGGCCAACGTCCTGACTTTC. Protein product: CSVSGQGASGANVLTF.

The V call is TRBV5-1, the J call TRBJ2-3, with D possibly TRBD2 on 7 matching bases. This CDR3 has 16 amino acids. CDR1 and CDR2 (germline): SGHRS, YFSETQ. Trimming left V 0 bases short and J 8 bases short, with 19 bases between. The CDR3 here is CASSLEGVRESATQYF. In nucleotides, the CDR3 is TGCGCCAGCAGCTTGGAGGGGGTGCGGGAGTCCGCTACGCAGTATTTT.

The rearrangement uses TRBV24-1 and TRBJ2-1, with 7 nucleotides matching TRBD2. Germline trimming cut 0 bases from V and 3 bases from J; bases unmatched to any gene: 4. From germline, CDR1 is KGHDR and CDR2 SFDVKD. CDR3 length: 16 residues. This CDR3 is CATSDLLLADYNEQFF. DNA of the CDR3: TGTGCCACCAGTGATTTGCTGCTAGCGGACTACAATGAGCAGTTCTTC.

The CDR3 here is CASSIAGLENIQYF. CDR3 bases: TGCGCCAGCAGTATAGCGGGATTGGAAAACATTCAGTACTTC. V usage is TRBV10-2 and J usage is TRBJ2-4, with TRBD2 identical over 8 bases. Germline CDR1 reads WSHSY; CDR2 reads SAAADI. This CDR3 is built from 14 residues. The V and J ends lost 5 bases and 5 bases, in that order; junction bases with no gene match: 5.

This clone was recorded once. The rearrangement uses TRBV28 and TRBJ1-3; 11 nucleotides agree with TRBD1. V dropped 1 base and J dropped 7; count of bases not matched to a gene: 3. Germline V gene sequence: CDR1 MDHEN, CDR2 SYDVKM. The CDR3 is 15 residues long. The DNA of the CDR3 is TGTGCCAGCAGTTTATCCCGGACAGGGGGCAACACCATATATTTT. Translation gives CASSLSRTGGNTIYF.

The chain carries TRBV18 and TRBJ1-6; perhaps TRBD1 as D (6 bases). Looked up from germline, CDR1 is KGHSH and CDR2 is LQKENI. The CDR3 is made up of 15 amino acids. Trimming shortened V by 4 bases and J by 2 bases, and 9 bases separated the two germline ends. The CDR3 spells CASSHGQTYNSPLHF. Written as DNA, the CDR3 is TGTGCCAGCTCACACGGACAGACCTATAATTCACCCCTCCACTTT.

The CDR3, as DNA: TGTGCCAGCAGTGCAAGACAGGGGGAGTGGAACTATGGCTACACCTTC. Translating it yields CASSARQGEWNYGYTF. The J gene is TRBJ1-2, the V gene TRBV6-1; TRBD1 matches at 9 bases. CDR1 and CDR2 (germline): MNHNS, SASEGT. The trim removed 4 bases at V and 2 bases at J, leaving 8 bases unmatched. This CDR3 spans 16 amino acids.

This clone showed up just a few times. This sequence joins TRBV27 and TRBJ2-4; 8 nucleotides line up with TRBD2. Losses at the gene ends were 5 bases for V and 8 bases for J; bases not matched to a gene: 8. The CDR3 totals 14 residues. Germline CDR1 and CDR2: MNHEY and SMNVEV (reference sequence). The CDR3 spells CASSPRTSKDIQYF. DNA of the CDR3: TGTGCCAGCAGTCCCCGGACTAGCAAGGACATTCAGTACTTC.

CDR3 sequence reads: CAISARQIPSGGELFF. The CDR3 DNA reads TGTGCCATCAGTGCCCGACAGATACCGTCGGGCGGGGAGCTGTTTTTT. The rearrangement uses TRBV10-3 and TRBJ2-2; the D gene is possibly TRBD1 (5 bases). V lost 4 bases and J 7 bases, leaving 19 bases between the germline ends. The germline V gene has CDR1 ENHRY and CDR2 SYGVKD. The length of the CDR3 is 16 residues.